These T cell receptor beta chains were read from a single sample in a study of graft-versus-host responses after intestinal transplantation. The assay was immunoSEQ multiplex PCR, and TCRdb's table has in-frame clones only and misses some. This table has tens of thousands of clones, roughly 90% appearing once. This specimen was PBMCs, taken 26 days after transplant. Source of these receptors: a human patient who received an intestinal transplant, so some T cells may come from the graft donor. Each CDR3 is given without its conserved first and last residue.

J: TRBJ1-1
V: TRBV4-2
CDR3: ASSQDWASLMNTEAF

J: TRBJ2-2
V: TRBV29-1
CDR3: SVETVNTGELF

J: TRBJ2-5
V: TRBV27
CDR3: ASSSWTSGQVRETQY

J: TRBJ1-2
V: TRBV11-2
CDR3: ASSLDPTDYGYT

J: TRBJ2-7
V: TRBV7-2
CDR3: ASSFVDYRGDYEQY

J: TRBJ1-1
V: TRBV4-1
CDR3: ASSRTGTWDTEAF

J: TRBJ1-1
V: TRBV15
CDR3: ATSREQGANTEAF

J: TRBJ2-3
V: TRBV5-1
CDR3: ASSITGVGTDTQY

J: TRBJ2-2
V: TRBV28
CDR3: AVNPGTVNTGELF

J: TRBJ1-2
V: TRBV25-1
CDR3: ASSVLQGFIYGYT

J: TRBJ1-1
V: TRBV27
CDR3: ASSLQKVNTEAF

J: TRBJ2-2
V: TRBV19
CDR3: ASSIDRVGGNTGELF

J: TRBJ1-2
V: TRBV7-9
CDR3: ASSRFGGAGGGYGYT

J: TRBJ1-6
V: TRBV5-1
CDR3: ASSLVGTADSPLH

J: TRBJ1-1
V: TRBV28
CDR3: ASSYTGRNTEAF

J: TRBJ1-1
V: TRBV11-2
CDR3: ASIGVGTEAF

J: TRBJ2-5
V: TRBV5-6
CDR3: ASSFGLPQETQY

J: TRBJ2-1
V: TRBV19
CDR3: ASRSRPGEERTYNEQF

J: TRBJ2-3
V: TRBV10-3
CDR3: AIRPGTGDADTQY

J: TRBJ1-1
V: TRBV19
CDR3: ASSAGLGNTEAF

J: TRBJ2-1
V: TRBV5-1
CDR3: ASSLYTLENNEQF

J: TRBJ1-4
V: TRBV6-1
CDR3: ASSPSPGNNEKLF

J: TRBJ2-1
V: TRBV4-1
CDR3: ASSQDQASLYNEQF

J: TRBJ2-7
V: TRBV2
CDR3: ASTQVTEYEQY

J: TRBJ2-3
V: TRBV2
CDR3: ASSDWGGNGADTQY

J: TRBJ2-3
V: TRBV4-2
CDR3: ASSQLAGGRNTQY

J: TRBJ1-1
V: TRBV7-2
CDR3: ASSFLTGANTEAF

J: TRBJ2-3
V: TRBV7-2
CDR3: ASSLRWRGSGTDTQY

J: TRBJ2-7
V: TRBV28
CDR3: ASVPLAGGYAYEQY

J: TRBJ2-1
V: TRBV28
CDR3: ASSFRDYSYNEQF

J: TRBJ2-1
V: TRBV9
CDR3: ASSSGTGGFDEQF

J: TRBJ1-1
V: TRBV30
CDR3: AWTGRTEAF

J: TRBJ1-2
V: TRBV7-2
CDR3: ASSLGGGTDGYT

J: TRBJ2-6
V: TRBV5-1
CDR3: ASIGVGANVLT

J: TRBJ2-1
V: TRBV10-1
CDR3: ASSGASEPYNEQF

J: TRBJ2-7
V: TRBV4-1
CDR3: ASSQDLRWEQY

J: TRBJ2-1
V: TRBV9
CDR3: ASSVVAGPANEQF

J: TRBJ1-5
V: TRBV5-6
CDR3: ASSLGGGWPQH

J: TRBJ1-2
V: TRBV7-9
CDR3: ASRPTGGYGYT

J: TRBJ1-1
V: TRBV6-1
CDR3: ASSAVAGGGDTEAF

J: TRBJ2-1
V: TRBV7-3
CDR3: ASNRDREYNEQF

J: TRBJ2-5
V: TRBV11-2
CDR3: ASSPRGQGAPQY

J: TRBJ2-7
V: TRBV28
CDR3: ASSAAGDPYEQY

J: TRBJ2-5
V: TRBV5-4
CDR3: ASSLAGGLETQY

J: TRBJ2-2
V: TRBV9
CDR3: ASSVAGGLAGELF

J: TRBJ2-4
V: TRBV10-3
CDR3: AITRRTKNIQY

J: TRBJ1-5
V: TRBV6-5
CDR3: ASSYPGTSEQPQH

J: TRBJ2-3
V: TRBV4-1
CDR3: ASSQESGDTQY

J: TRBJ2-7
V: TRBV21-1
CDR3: ASRGGLYEQY

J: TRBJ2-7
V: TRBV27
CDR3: ASSLGSSFFYEQY